A selection of T cell receptor beta chains follows, all from one sample in a study of blood T cell repertoires in COVID-19. Sequencing used immunoSEQ multiplex PCR; TCRdb keeps in-frame clones, though not all of them. The data hold roughly 190,000 clones, with 84% observed a single time. The sequenced sample consisted of peripheral blood. Receptor source: a human donor in a cohort sampled during active COVID-19. Both conserved end residues are part of each CDR3. The D gene is left open where the match is weak. Not all rows give a size; the values are once, few, many and, for expanded clones, a class.

clone_size d_call j_call v_call cdr3_aa cdr3_nt
- - TRBJ2-2 TRBV3-1/TRBV3-2 CASRLFGGGNTGELFF TGTGCCAGCAGACTTTTCGGGGGAGGAAACACCGGGGAGCTGTTTTTT
- - TRBJ2-5 TRBV5-6 CASTTTGAVGGQYF TGTGCCAGCACCACAACAGGGGCCGTGGGGGGCCAGTACTTC
- - TRBJ2-5 TRBV3-1/TRBV3-2 CASSQGPGGRGAETQYF TGTGCCAGCAGCCAAGGGCCAGGGGGGCGGGGGGCAGAGACCCAGTACTTC
- TRBD1 TRBJ2-3 TRBV29-1 CSVEGQVGTDTQYF TGCAGCGTGGAGGGACAGGTTGGGACAGATACGCAGTATTTT
- - TRBJ2-3 TRBV3-1/TRBV3-2 CASSQVRQPTDTQYF TGTGCCAGCAGCCAAGTGAGGCAGCCCACAGATACGCAGTATTTT
- TRBD1 TRBJ2-3 TRBV10-3 CAISAPTGAGTDTQYF TGTGCCATCAGTGCACCGACAGGGGCTGGGACAGATACGCAGTATTTT
- - TRBJ1-3 TRBV12-3/TRBV12-4 CASQQSSGNTIYF TGTGCCAGCCAACAAAGCTCTGGAAACACCATATATTTT
- - TRBJ1-2 TRBV9 CASSVVDLQRGYTF TGTGCCAGCAGCGTAGTTGACTTGCAGAGGGGCTACACCTTC
- TRBD2 TRBJ2-3 TRBV19 CASSTLTSGYTDTQYF TGTGCCAGTAGTACCCTGACTAGCGGGTACACAGATACGCAGTATTTT
- - TRBJ2-2 TRBV14 CASSQPHPGDTGELFF TGTGCCAGCAGCCAACCTCACCCAGGGGACACCGGGGAGCTGTTTTTT
- TRBD1 TRBJ2-1 TRBV7-3 CASSGSPGGDDVGNEQFF TGTGCCAGCTCCGGCTCTCCAGGGGGCGACGATGTAGGGAATGAGCAGTTCTTC
- TRBD1 TRBJ1-6 TRBV5-1 CASSPGQGRNSPLHF TGCGCCAGCAGCCCAGGACAGGGGAGGAATTCACCCCTCCACTTT
- TRBD2 TRBJ2-1 TRBV5-1 CASSLRLAVGGANEQFF TGCGCCAGCAGCTTGCGACTAGCGGTCGGGGGGGCGAACGAGCAGTTCTTC
- - TRBJ2-1 TRBV2 CASSEAEIVGLNEQFF TGTGCCAGCAGTGAAGCGGAGATTGTGGGACTCAATGAGCAGTTCTTC
- - TRBJ2-1 TRBV27 CASSWGREQFF TGTGCCAGCAGTTGGGGGCGTGAGCAGTTCTTC
- TRBD2 TRBJ2-7 TRBV7-2 CASSLSREYYEQYF TGTGCCAGCAGCTTGTCGCGGGAGTACTACGAGCAGTACTTC
- TRBD1 TRBJ1-6 TRBV25-1 CASRKQGNNLNSPLHF TGTGCCAGCAGGAAACAGGGGAACAACTTAAATTCACCCCTCCACTTT
- TRBD2 TRBJ2-1 TRBV7-8 CASSLDGGAVYNEQFF TGTGCCAGCAGCTTAGACGGGGGGGCGGTCTACAATGAGCAGTTCTTC
- - TRBJ2-2 TRBV30 CAWSSYGNTGELFF TGTGCCTGGAGTTCATACGGGAACACCGGGGAGCTGTTTTTT
many - TRBJ1-2 TRBV29-1 CSVAPLGYGYTF TGCAGCGTTGCGCCCCTCGGGTATGGCTACACCTTC
many - TRBJ2-7 TRBV10-3 CAISPTSSGEQYF TGTGCCATCAGCCCCACCTCGAGCGGCGAGCAGTACTTC
- - TRBJ1-2 TRBV14 CASSQDRWDNHGYTF TGTGCCAGCAGCCAAGATCGGTGGGACAATCATGGCTACACCTTC
few TRBD1 TRBJ2-6 TRBV5-1 CASSFSPTGGGSGANVLTF TGCGCCAGCAGCTTCTCCCCCACAGGGGGTGGCTCTGGGGCCAACGTCCTGACTTTC
- - TRBJ1-5 TRBV4-1 CASSQDETGLYQPQHF TGCGCCAGCAGCCAAGATGAGACAGGACTGTATCAGCCCCAGCATTTT
- TRBD1 TRBJ2-3 TRBV7-2 CASSSGQGATDTQYF TGTGCCAGCAGCTCGGGACAGGGGGCGACAGATACGCAGTATTTT
- TRBD2 TRBJ2-2 TRBV27 CASNSGRAVVGELFF TGTGCCAGCAACAGCGGGAGGGCCGTAGTCGGGGAGCTGTTTTTT
- - TRBJ1-1 TRBV6-6 CASSYSGGRTEAFF TGTGCCAGCAGTTACTCGGGGGGGCGCACTGAAGCTTTCTTT
- - TRBJ1-5 TRBV2 CASGGGGDQPQHF TGTGCCAGCGGGGGTGGGGGGGATCAGCCCCAGCATTTT
- - TRBJ1-6 TRBV25-1 CASSREYDSPLHF TGTGCCAGCAGTCGGGAGTACGATTCACCCCTCCACTTT
- TRBD1 TRBJ1-6 TRBV28 CASSWGTGVNSPLHF TGTGCCAGCAGTTGGGGGACAGGGGTAAATTCACCCCTCCACTTT
- TRBD1 TRBJ1-1 TRBV19 CASRGGGKDTEAFF TGTGCCAGTAGAGGGGGCGGCAAAGACACTGAAGCTTTCTTT
- - TRBJ2-3 TRBV2 CASLLSGSTDTQYF TGTGCCAGCCTTCTTAGCGGAAGCACAGATACGCAGTATTTT
- - TRBJ2-3 TRBV4-2 CASSQGGDFTDTQYF TGTGCCAGCAGCCAAGGAGGGGACTTCACAGATACGCAGTATTTT
- - TRBJ1-5 TRBV6-5 CASSSRGYQPQHF TGTGCCAGCAGTTCCAGGGGTTATCAGCCCCAGCATTTT
- TRBD1 TRBJ1-6 TRBV3-1/TRBV3-2 CASMKGGRESSPLHF TGTGCCAGCATGAAAGGGGGCAGGGAGAGCTCACCCCTCCACTTT
few TRBD1 TRBJ1-2 TRBV3-1/TRBV3-2 CASTDHEGQAIRGYTF TGTGCCAGCACCGACCATGAGGGACAGGCCATAAGGGGCTACACCTTC
- - TRBJ1-2 TRBV5-1 CASSAGSGEAYGYTF TGCGCCAGCAGCGCAGGGTCAGGGGAAGCCTATGGCTACACCTTC
- - TRBJ1-4 TRBV29-1 CSVTGDNEKLFF TGCAGCGTCACAGGAGATAATGAAAAACTGTTTTTT
- - TRBJ1-4 TRBV9 CASSVGAGVNEKLFF TGTGCCAGCAGCGTAGGGGCAGGGGTAAATGAAAAACTGTTTTTT
- - TRBJ1-5 TRBV2 CASNDQGNQPQHF TGTGCCAGCAACGATCAGGGAAATCAGCCCCAGCATTTT
few TRBD1 TRBJ1-4 TRBV5-4 CASSGQASNEKLFF TGTGCCAGCAGCGGACAGGCCAGTAATGAAAAACTGTTTTTT